This entry concerns a single T cell receptor (beta chain). The antigen remains unidentified. This entry comes from a study of vaccination effects on CD4 cells after COVID-19. Whole-study findings and limits: Convalescent patients were few in the study, and early post-infection timepoints were absent. In the late period after vaccination, infection- and vaccine-induced clones contracted markedly.

V shed 6 bases, J shed 3 bases, and the junction held 7 bases outside the gene matches. Per the germline V gene, CDR1 is MNHEY and CDR2 is SVGAGI. The CDR3 is 15 residues long. Clones were read by immunoSEQ multiplex PCR, and TCRdb kept only the in-frame ones, dropping some. The top ten clones hold more than 2% of a sample with some 70,000 clones, around 79% of them seen once. Researchers isolated CD4+ T cells once 9 to 11 days of culture had elapsed. Participants were given two doses of BNT162b2 or mRNA-1273 vaccine. Vaccinated participants had no history of SARS-CoV-2 infection and tested negative for nucleocapsid antibodies.

The rearrangement joins TRBV6-5 to TRBJ1-5; 8 nucleotides agree with TRBD1. The sequence was collected from a human donor who received a COVID-19 vaccine. The sequencing here drew on CD4+ T cells from PBMCs cultured without peptide, taken after COVID-19 vaccination. CDR3 residues: CASRRTDRDNQPQHF. The CDR3 DNA reads as TGTGCCAGCAGGAGAACGGACAGGGACAATCAGCCCCAGCATTTT.